Listed below are T cell receptor beta chains from one sample, sequenced in a study of early T cells in non-severe SARS-CoV-2 infection. One entry per CDR3 protein, called by TCRdb with MiXCR from the 5' RACE reads. The table lists tens of thousands of distinct CDR3 sequences, 10% of them singletons, with 4.5% in the top ten. Specimen: whole blood. The receptors were sampled from an adult who was a healthcare worker with PCR-confirmed SARS-CoV-2 infection or an uninfected control (not recorded which). The CDR3 runs from the conserved cysteine through the conserved F or W. Fields, in order: J gene, clone size, V gene, D gene, CDR3 protein, CDR3 DNA. D genes are given only for firm matches. Clone size is stated in some rows and not others, as once, few, many or a class when expanded.

>TRBJ2-5|many|TRBV6-2/TRBV6-3|-
CASILRFGETQYF
TGTGCCAGCATACTCAGGTTCGGGGAGACCCAGTACTTC
>TRBJ1-2|-|TRBV29-1|-
CSVDSYEKGYTF
TGCAGCGTTGATAGCTACGAGAAGGGCTACACCTTC
>TRBJ2-1|few|TRBV6-1|-
CASSEARLHGNEQFF
TGTGCCAGCAGTGAAGCGCGGTTACATGGGAATGAGCAGTTCTTC
>TRBJ2-7|-|TRBV12-3/TRBV12-4|TRBD1
CASRVQGREQYF
TGTGCCAGCAGGGTACAGGGGCGGGAGCAGTACTTC
>TRBJ2-1|many|TRBV30|-
CAWSDNEQFF
TGTGCCTGGAGTGACAATGAGCAGTTCTTC
>TRBJ2-3|many|TRBV12-3/TRBV12-4|-
CASSRGTFTDTQYF
TGTGCCAGCAGCCGGGGGACTTTCACAGATACGCAGTATTTT
>TRBJ2-1|few|TRBV29-1|TRBD2
CSVKGARLAGAYNEQFF
TGCAGCGTAAAGGGGGCGCGGCTAGCGGGAGCCTACAATGAGCAGTTCTTC
>TRBJ1-1|many|TRBV5-1|-
CASSQSEDTEAFF
TGCGCCAGCAGTCAATCAGAGGACACTGAAGCTTTCTTT
>TRBJ2-7|many|TRBV12-3/TRBV12-4|TRBD2
CASSLGGYYEQYF
TGTGCCAGCAGCTTGGGGGGGTACTACGAGCAGTACTTC
>TRBJ1-1|-|TRBV7-2|-
CASSFREAGEAFF
TGTGCCAGCAGCTTCCGGGAGGCGGGTGAAGCTTTCTTT
>TRBJ2-3|-|TRBV10-3|-
CATQPGWEDTQYF
TGTGCCACCCAACCGGGCTGGGAAGATACGCAGTATTTT
>TRBJ1-2|-|TRBV7-2|-
CASSSSTDGLYGYTF
TGTGCCAGCAGCTCTTCAACGGACGGACTATATGGCTACACCTTC
>TRBJ2-5|few|TRBV3-1|-
CASSQNQETQYF
TGTGCCAGCAGCCAAAACCAAGAGACCCAGTACTTC
>TRBJ2-6|many|TRBV7-9|-
CASSLVRRGSGANVLTF
TGTGCCAGCAGCTTAGTTCGACGGGGCTCTGGGGCCAACGTCCTGACTTTC
>TRBJ1-4|many|TRBV7-9|-
CASRSGGFNEKLFF
TGTGCCAGCAGATCCGGCGGGTTTAATGAAAAACTGTTTTTT
>TRBJ2-7|-|TRBV6-5|-
CASSRKGPLGEQYF
TGTGCCAGCAGCCGCAAGGGCCCCCTTGGGGAGCAGTACTTC
>TRBJ2-7|-|TRBV19|-
CASSKSYSHEQYF
TGTGCCAGTAGTAAGAGCTACAGCCACGAGCAGTACTTC
>TRBJ2-5|-|TRBV4-1|TRBD2
CASSQAGASGRRETQYF
TGCGCCAGCAGCCAAGCAGGGGCTAGCGGGAGGCGAGAGACCCAGTACTTC